These 16 T cell receptor beta chains came from one sample sequenced in a study of blood T cell repertoires in COVID-19 (dated by TCRdb to the early 2020s). Receptors were amplified or captured by the immunoSEQ multiplex PCR assay. Entries here come from immuneACCESS through TCRdb and include only in-frame sequences with V and J called. Some clones fail to appear in such tables; in the studies checked, an unresolved V gene covers under half of the shortfall, and the cause of the remainder is unknown. Within this sample are 95,000 to 150,000 clones, with 82% of them counted one time only. 4% to 5.5% of the sample rests with the top ten. The sample was peripheral blood. These TCRs come from a woman between 65 and 79 years old with acute or convalescent COVID-19.

This clone was detected once. The chain recombines TRBV13 with TRBJ1-1, with D unresolved. The CDR3 contains 14 residues. The germline V and J ends were trimmed by 2 bases and 1 base, with 8 bases remaining between them. Germline CDR1 and CDR2: PRHDT and FYEKMQ (reference sequence). The CDR3 nucleotides are TGTGCCAGCAGCTTACAGCTAGCGAACACTGAAGCTTTCTTT. It yields the protein CASSLQLANTEAFF.

This chain links TRBV6-6 with TRBJ1-4; D is possibly TRBD1 (6 bases). Trimming stripped 6 bases from V and 6 bases from J, with 14 bases between. The CDR3 covers 14 residues. Per the germline V gene, CDR1 is MNHNY and CDR2 is SVGAGI (reference sequence). DNA of the CDR3: TGTGCCAGCAGGGAAGGGGGTATGGATGAAAAACTGTTTTTT. It translates to CASREGGMDEKLFF.

J is TRBJ2-2 and V is TRBV7-9; D remains ambiguous. Germline loops: CDR1 SEHNR, CDR2 FQNEAQ (reference sequence). Trimming cost V 6 bases and J 6 bases, with 11 bases left between them. The CDR3 has 13 residues. The CDR3 region is CASSLSGAGELFF. CDR3 in DNA: TGTGCCAGCAGTCTCTCGGGTGCCGGGGAGCTGTTTTTT.

V and J are TRBV30 and TRBJ1-2; 9 bases are a match to TRBD1. V gave up 4 bases and J gave up 3 bases; unmatched junction bases: 3. Germline V gene lookup returns CDR1 GTSNPN and CDR2 SVGIG (reference sequence). CDR3 length equals 13 residues. The DNA of the CDR3 is TGTGCCTGGAATGGGGACAGGGACTATGGCTACACCTTC. Translated: CAWNGDRDYGYTF.

The CDR3 sequence: CASSLGQGNQPQHF. The DNA for the CDR3 is TGTGCCAGCTCACTGGGACAGGGCAATCAGCCCCAGCATTTT. The V and J genes are TRBV18 and TRBJ1-5; TRBD1 matches at 8 bases. This CDR3 region has 14 residues. J lost 2 bases, V lost 4 bases, and 1 base had no gene match. Germline values: CDR1 KGHSH, CDR2 LQKENI.

DNA for the CDR3: TGTGCCAGCAGCTTAGATCCGGTGTCCCAAGAGACCCAGTACTTC. Amino acids: CASSLDPVSQETQYF. The chain joins TRBV7-6 to TRBJ2-5, with unresolved D. This CDR3 has 15 amino acids. In germline, CDR1 is SGHVS, CDR2 FNYEAQ. V was trimmed by 1 base and J by 1 base, leaving 10 bases between them. Filled out from reference TRBV7-6 and TRBJ2-5, the complete variable domain reads GAGVSQSPRYKVTKRGQDVALRCDPISGHVSLYWYRQALGQGPEFLTYFNYEAQQDKSGLPNDRFSAERPEGSISTLTIQRTEQRDSAMYRCASSLDPVSQETQYFGPGTRLLVL.

The J gene is TRBJ2-1, the V gene TRBV10-3; the D gene is possibly TRBD2 (7 bases). Germline-derived CDR1 and CDR2 are ENHRY and SYGVKD. The CDR3 has 17 residues. Trimming took 3 bases from V and 4 from J, leaving 19 bases between them. The DNA for the CDR3 is TGTGCCATCAGTGATGGGGGGGGCCGTTCATCTTACAATGAGCAGTTCTTC. Its translation is CAISDGGGRSSYNEQFF.

The J gene is TRBJ2-2, the V gene TRBV5-6, with D maybe TRBD1 (6 bases). The CDR3 has 16 amino acids. Per germline, CDR1 SGHDT and CDR2 YYEEEE. Trimming took 0 bases from V and 4 from J, leaving 13 bases between them. CDR3 protein: CASSLDRVFITGELFF. CDR3 in DNA: TGTGCCAGCAGCTTGGACAGGGTCTTTATCACCGGGGAGCTGTTTTTT.

The rearrangement uses TRBV6-2 or TRBV6-3 and TRBJ2-1; 9 positions match TRBD2. Germline CDR1 reads MNHEY; CDR2 reads SVGEGT. CDR3 length: 17 residues. V dropped 0 bases and J dropped 2; count of bases not matched to a gene: 5. CDR3 sequence (DNA): TGTGCCAGCAGTTACTCCCCTAGCGGGGAAACCTACAATGAGCAGTTCTTC. Amino acids: CASSYSPSGETYNEQFF.

As DNA, the CDR3 is TGTGCCAGCTCACAAGGGACAGGGGCGAGTCATGGCTACACCTTC. Its translation is CASSQGTGASHGYTF. The chain joins TRBV25-1 to TRBJ1-2; 10 nucleotides line up with TRBD1. J was trimmed by 6 bases and V by 8 bases; bases with no gene match: 12. Per the germline V gene, CDR1 is MGHDK and CDR2 is SYGVNS. The CDR3 runs 15 residues.

The chain joins TRBV5-5 to TRBJ1-1, with TRBD1 identical over 8 bases. V was clipped by 4 bases and J by 11 bases; unmatched bases: 10. Germline V gives CDR1 SGHKS, CDR2 YYEKEE (reference sequence). The CDR3 extends over 13 amino acids. CDR3 sequence reads: CASSIYDRGEAFF. The CDR3 nucleotides are TGTGCCAGCAGCATATATGACAGGGGAGAGGCTTTCTTT. The full variable domain, rest sourced from reference TRBV5-5 and TRBJ1-1, is DAGVTQSPTHLIKTRGQQVTLRCSPISGHKSVSWYQQVLGQGPQFIFQYYEKEERGRGNFPDRFSARQFPNYSSELNVNALLLGDSALYLCASSIYDRGEAFFGQGTRLTVV.

This sequence joins TRBV5-1 and TRBJ2-7, with D perhaps TRBD2 (6 bases). V was pared by 4 bases and J by 6 bases, with 11 bases between. CDR1 and CDR2 (germline): SGHRS, YFSETQ. The CDR3 has 12 amino acids. The CDR3 DNA reads as TGCGCCAGCAGCGGGGGACTGCGCGAGCAGTACTTC. This encodes CASSGGLREQYF.

The rearrangement uses TRBV4-1 and TRBJ2-3; 7 nucleotides agree with TRBD1. The CDR3 covers 15 residues. J lost 2 bases, V lost 4 bases, and 6 bases had no gene match. Germline V CDR1 and CDR2: MGHRA, YSYEKL. The chain's CDR3 is CASSRGQNPTDTQYF. For the CDR3, the DNA is TGCGCCAGCAGCCGGGGACAGAACCCCACAGATACGCAGTATTTT.

The chain couples TRBV29-1 to TRBJ2-2, with 8 bases fitting TRBD1. Germline trimming cut 6 bases from V and 4 bases from J; bases unmatched to any gene: 4. CDR1 is SQVTM, CDR2 ANQGSEA, per germline. The CDR3 sequence is 13 residues long. DNA of the CDR3: TGCAGCGTAGGACAGGGTATCACCGGGGAGCTGTTTTTT. This encodes CSVGQGITGELFF.

The chain carries TRBV25-1 and TRBJ2-1; 8 nucleotides match TRBD2. The CDR3 spans 14 residues. The germline V gene has CDR1 MGHDK and CDR2 SYGVNS. Trimming at V came to 5 bases and at J to 6 bases, leaving 6 bases not matched to a gene. CDR3 protein: CASSRAGVINEQFF. The CDR3 coding sequence is TGTGCCAGCAGTCGAGCGGGGGTGATCAATGAGCAGTTCTTC. Looking up the rest from reference TRBV25-1 and TRBJ2-1 gives the full variable domain: EADIYQTPRYLVIGTGKKITLECSQTMGHDKMYWYQQDPGMELHLIHYSYGVNSTEKGDLSSESTVSRIRTEHFPLTLESARPSHTSQYLCASSRAGVINEQFFGPGTRLTVL.

The chain recombines TRBV14 with TRBJ2-5, with TRBD1 identical over 7 bases. Germline trimming cut 4 bases from V and 3 bases from J; bases unmatched to any gene: 5. The germline gives CDR1 SGHDN, CDR2 FVKESK. CDR3 length: 14 amino acids. The CDR3 DNA reads as TGTGCCAGCAGCCCAATCGGACAGGAAGAGACCCAGTACTTC. This encodes CASSPIGQEETQYF.